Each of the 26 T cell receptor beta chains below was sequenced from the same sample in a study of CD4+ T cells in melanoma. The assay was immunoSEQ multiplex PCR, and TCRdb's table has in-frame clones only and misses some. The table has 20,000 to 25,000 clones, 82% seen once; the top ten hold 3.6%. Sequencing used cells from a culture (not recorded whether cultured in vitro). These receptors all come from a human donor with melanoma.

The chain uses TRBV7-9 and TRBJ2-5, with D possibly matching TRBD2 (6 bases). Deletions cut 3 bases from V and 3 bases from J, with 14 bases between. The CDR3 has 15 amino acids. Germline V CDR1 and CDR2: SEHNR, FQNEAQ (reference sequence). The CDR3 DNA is TGTGCCAGCAGCTTTTGGTTATCGGGGGAAGAGACCCAGTACTTC. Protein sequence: CASSFWLSGEETQYF.

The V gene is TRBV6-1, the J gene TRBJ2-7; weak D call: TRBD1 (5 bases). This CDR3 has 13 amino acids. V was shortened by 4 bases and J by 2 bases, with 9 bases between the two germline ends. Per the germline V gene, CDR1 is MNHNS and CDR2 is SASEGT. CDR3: CASSGTRTYEQYF. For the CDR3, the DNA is TGTGCCAGCAGTGGGACACGGACCTACGAGCAGTACTTC.

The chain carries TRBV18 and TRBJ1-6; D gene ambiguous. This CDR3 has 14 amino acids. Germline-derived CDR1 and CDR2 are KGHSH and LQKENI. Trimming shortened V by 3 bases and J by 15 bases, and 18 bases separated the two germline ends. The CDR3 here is CASSPEQQVRDLHF. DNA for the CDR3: TGTGCCAGCTCACCGGAACAGCAGGTCAGAGACCTCCACTTT. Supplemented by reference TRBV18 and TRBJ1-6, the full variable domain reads NAGVMQNPRHLVRRRGQEARLRCSPMKGHSHVYWYRQLPEEGLKFMVYLQKENIIDESGMPKERFSAEFPKEGPSILRIQQVVRGDSAAYFCASSPEQQVRDLHFGNGTRLTVT.

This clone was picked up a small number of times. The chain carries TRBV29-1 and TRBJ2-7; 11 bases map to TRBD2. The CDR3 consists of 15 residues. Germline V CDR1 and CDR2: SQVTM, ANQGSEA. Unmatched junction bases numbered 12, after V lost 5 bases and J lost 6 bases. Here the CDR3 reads CSVIGTSGFGSEQYF. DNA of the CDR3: TGCAGCGTTATTGGGACTAGCGGATTCGGCAGCGAGCAGTACTTC.

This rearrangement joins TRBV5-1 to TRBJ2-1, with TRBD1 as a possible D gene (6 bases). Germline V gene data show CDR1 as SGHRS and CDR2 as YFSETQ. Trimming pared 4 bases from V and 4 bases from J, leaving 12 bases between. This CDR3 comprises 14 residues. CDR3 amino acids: CASSPGEFYNEQFF. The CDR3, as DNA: TGCGCCAGCAGCCCAGGGGAATTTTACAATGAGCAGTTCTTC.

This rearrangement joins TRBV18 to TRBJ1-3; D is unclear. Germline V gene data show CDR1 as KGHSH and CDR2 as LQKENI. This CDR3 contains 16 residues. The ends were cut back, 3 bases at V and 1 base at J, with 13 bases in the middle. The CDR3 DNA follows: TGTGCCAGCTCACCTGAGGGCGCTTTTTCTGGAAACACCATATATTTT. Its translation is CASSPEGAFSGNTIYF.

The CDR3 DNA follows: TGTGCCAGTAGTATAGATCGGCCGGGAAGGGGCAATCAGCCCCAGCATTTT. Protein product: CASSIDRPGRGNQPQHF. This chain links TRBV19 with TRBJ1-5; D unclear. This CDR3 region has 17 residues. The germline CDR1 and CDR2 sequences are LNHDA and SQIVND (reference sequence). Trimming removed 0 bases from V and 2 bases from J, with 14 bases in between.

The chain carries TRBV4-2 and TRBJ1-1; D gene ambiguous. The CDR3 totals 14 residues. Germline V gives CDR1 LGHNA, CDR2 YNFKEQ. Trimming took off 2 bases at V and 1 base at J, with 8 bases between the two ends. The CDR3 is CASSQRTQNTEAFF. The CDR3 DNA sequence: TGTGCCAGCAGCCAAAGGACTCAGAACACTGAAGCTTTCTTT.

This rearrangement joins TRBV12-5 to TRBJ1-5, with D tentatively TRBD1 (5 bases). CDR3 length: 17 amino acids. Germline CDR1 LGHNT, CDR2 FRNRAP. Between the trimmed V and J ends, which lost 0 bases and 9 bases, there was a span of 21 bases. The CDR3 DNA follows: TGTGCTAGTGGTTTGGTACTACCCGGGGCCAGGAGAGGGCCCCAGCATTTT. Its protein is CASGLVLPGARRGPQHF.

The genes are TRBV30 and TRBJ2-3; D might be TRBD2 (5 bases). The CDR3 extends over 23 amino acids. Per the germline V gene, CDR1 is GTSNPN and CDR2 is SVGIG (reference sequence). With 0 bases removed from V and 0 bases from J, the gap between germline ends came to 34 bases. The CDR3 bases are TGTGCCTGGAGTGTATTTGAGTGGGGAGTTGATAGGGTAGCCGATTGGAGCACAGATACGCAGTATTTT. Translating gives CAWSVFEWGVDRVADWSTDTQYF. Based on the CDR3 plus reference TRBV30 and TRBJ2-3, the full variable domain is SQTIHQWPATLVQPVGSPLSLECTVEGTSNPNLYWYRQAAGRGLQLLFYSVGIGQISSEVPQNLSASRPQDRQFILSSKKLLLSDSGFYLCAWSVFEWGVDRVADWSTDTQYFGPGTRLTVL.

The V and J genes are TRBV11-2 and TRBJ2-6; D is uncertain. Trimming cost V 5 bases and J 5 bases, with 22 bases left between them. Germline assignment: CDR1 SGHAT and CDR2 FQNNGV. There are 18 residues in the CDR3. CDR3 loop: CASSLLGKQQSRANVLTF. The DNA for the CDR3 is TGTGCCAGCAGCCTTCTGGGCAAGCAACAAAGTCGGGCCAACGTCCTGACTTTC.

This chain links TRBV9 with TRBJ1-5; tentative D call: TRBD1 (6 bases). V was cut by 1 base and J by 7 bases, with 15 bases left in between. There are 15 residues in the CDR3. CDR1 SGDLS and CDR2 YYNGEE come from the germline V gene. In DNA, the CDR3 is TGTGCCAGCAGCGTAACGGGACAAGGCAGCCAGCCCCAGCATTTT. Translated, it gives CASSVTGQGSQPQHF.

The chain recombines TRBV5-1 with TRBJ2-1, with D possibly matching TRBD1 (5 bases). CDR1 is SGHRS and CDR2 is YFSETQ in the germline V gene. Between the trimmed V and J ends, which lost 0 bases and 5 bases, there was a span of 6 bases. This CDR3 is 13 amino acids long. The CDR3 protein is CASSLAGNNEQFF. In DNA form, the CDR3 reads TGCGCCAGCAGCTTGGCAGGGAACAATGAGCAGTTCTTC.

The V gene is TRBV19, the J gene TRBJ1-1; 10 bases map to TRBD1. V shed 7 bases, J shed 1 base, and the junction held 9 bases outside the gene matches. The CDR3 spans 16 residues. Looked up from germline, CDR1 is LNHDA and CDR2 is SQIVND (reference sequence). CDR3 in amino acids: CASNRDRGFSNTEAFF. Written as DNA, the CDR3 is TGTGCCAGTAACCGGGACAGGGGATTTTCGAACACTGAAGCTTTCTTT.

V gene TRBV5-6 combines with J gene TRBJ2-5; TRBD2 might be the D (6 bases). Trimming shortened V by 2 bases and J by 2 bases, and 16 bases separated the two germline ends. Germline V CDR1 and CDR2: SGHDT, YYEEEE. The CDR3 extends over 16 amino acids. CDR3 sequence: CASSFGGTSIQETQYF. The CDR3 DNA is TGTGCCAGCAGCTTTGGCGGGACGTCCATTCAAGAGACCCAGTACTTC.

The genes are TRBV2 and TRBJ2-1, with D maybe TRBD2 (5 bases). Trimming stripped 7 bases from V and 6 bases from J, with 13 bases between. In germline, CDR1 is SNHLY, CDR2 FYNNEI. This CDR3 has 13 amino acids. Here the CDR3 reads CASIGLASNEQFF. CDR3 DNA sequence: TGTGCCAGCATCGGGCTAGCCAGCAATGAGCAGTTCTTC. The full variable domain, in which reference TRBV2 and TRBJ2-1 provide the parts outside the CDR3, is EPEVTQTPSHQVTQMGQEVILRCVPISNHLYFYWYRQILGQKVEFLVSFYNNEISEKSEIFDDQFSVERPDGSNFTLKIRSTKLEDSAMYFCASIGLASNEQFFGPGTRLTVL.

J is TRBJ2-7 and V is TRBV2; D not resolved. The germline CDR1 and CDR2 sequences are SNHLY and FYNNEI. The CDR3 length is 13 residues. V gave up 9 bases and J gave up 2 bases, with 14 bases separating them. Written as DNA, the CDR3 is TGTGCCAGTATCAGAGAGCAGACCTACGAGCAGTACTTC. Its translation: CASIREQTYEQYF.

CDR3 DNA: TGTGCCAGTAGTACCTACGGGGGGGCCGAGCAGTACTTC. Amino acids: CASSTYGGAEQYF. The V call is TRBV19, the J call TRBJ2-7; 8 bases are shared with TRBD2. Germline loops: CDR1 LNHDA, CDR2 SQIVND (reference sequence). The CDR3 extends over 13 amino acids. The V gene end was trimmed by 4 bases and the J gene end by 6 bases; junction bases not matched to a gene: 5.

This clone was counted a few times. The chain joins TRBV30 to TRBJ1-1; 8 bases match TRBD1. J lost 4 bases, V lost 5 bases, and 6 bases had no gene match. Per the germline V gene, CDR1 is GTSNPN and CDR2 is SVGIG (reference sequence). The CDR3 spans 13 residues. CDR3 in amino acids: CAWDRGSTTEAFF. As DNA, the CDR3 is TGTGCCTGGGACAGGGGTTCGACCACTGAAGCTTTCTTT.

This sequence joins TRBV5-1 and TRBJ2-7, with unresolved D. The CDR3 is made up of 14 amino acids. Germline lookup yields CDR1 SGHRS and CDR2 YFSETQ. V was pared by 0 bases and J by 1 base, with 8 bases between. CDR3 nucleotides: TGCGCCAGCAGCTTGGCCTCACGTTCCTACGAGCAGTACTTC. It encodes CASSLASRSYEQYF.

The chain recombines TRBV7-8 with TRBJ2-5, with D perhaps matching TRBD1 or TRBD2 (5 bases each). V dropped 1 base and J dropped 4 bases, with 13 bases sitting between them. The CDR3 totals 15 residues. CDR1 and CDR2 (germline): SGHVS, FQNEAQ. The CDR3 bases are TGTGCCAGCAGCTTAGAAGACTGGGGGATAGAGACCCAGTACTTC. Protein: CASSLEDWGIETQYF.

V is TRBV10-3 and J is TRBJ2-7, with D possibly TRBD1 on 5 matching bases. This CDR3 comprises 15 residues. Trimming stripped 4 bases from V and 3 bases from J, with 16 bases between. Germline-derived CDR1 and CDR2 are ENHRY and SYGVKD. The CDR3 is CAISGSWGPYYEQYF. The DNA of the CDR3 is TGTGCCATCAGTGGTTCTTGGGGCCCTTACTACGAGCAGTACTTC.

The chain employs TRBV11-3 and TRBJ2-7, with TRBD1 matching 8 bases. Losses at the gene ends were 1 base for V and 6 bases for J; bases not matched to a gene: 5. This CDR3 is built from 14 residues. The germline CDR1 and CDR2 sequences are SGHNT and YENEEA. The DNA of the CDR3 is TGTGCCAGCAGCTTAGTTGGACAGGGCTCCGAGCAGTACTTC. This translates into CASSLVGQGSEQYF.

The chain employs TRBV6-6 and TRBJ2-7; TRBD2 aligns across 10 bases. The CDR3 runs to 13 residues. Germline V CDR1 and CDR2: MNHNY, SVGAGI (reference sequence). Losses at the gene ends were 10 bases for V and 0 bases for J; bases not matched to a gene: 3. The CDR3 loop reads CATSGGASYEQYF. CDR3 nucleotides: TGTGCCACGAGCGGGGGGGCCTCCTACGAGCAGTACTTC.

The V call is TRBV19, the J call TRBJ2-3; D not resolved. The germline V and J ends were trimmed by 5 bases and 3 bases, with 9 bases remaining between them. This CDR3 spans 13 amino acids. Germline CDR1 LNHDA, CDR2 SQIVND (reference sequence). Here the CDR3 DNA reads TGTGCCAGTAGTCCCCCGGCTACAGATACGCAGTATTTT. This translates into CASSPPATDTQYF. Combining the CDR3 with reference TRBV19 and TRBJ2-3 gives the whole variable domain DGGITQSPKYLFRKEGQNVTLSCEQNLNHDAMYWYRQDPGQGLRLIYYSQIVNDFQKGDIAEGYSVSREKKESFPLTVTSAQKNPTAFYLCASSPPATDTQYFGPGTRLTVL.

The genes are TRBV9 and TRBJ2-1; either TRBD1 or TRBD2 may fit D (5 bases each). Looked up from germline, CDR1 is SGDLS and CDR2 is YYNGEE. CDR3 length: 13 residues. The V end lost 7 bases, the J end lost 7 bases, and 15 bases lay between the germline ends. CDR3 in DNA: TGTGCCAGCTCCTCGAGAGGGGAAAATGAGCAGTTCTTC. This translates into CASSSRGENEQFF. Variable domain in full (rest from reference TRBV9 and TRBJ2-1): DSGVTQTPKHLITATGQRVTLRCSPRSGDLSVYWYQQSLDQGLQFLIQYYNGEERAKGNILERFSAQQFPDLHSELNLSSLELGDSALYFCASSSRGENEQFFGPGTRLTVL.